This TCR beta chain is drawn from a study of T-cell memory formation after mild COVID-19 (dated by TCRdb to the early 2020s). At the level of the whole study: Most TCR sequence clusters were specific to one of the two donors. Two young, previously healthy adult volunteers made up the cohort, one male and one female. In a couple of donors, T-cell clones that expanded and contracted after mild COVID-19 were followed by sequencing TCRalpha and TCRbeta repertoires longitudinally. Results and caveats for the whole study, not just this receptor: Whether the second-wave clones peaking on day 37 were SARS-CoV-2 specific was not confirmed. Contracting CD4+ clones were found mainly in CM and EM memory subsets, while CD8+ clones were enriched in EMRA. Only two mild cases were covered in the study, and larger cohorts including severe cases with pre-infection samples were considered necessary. From day 15 to 85, contracting clones showed balanced CD4/CD8 phenotypes, whereas a second wave of clones that expanded from day 15 to 37 leaned towards CD4+. Some responding clones were detected in pre-infection memory, which suggested that pre-existing cross-reactive memory T cells had joined the SARS-CoV-2 response.

Sequenced using an Illumina NovaSeq 6000. TCRalpha and TCRbeta cDNA libraries were constructed by 5'RACE with constant-segment primers, with sample barcodes and unique molecular identifiers being introduced. RNA was extracted from every sample with Trizol reagent. The libraries were amplified in two PCR steps, and the second step added a second sample barcode and Illumina TruSeq adapters. Sequencing of the libraries was done on an Illumina NovaSeq, producing 2 x 150 bp paired-end reads. The authors' pipeline ran thus. With migec v1.2.7, reads were demultiplexed and then collapsed into UMI-guided consensus sequences. Using mixcr v2.1.11, UMI consensuses were aligned to TRA and TRB V and J templates and then assembled into clonotypes. A clonotype was counted as expanded or contracted only when both edgeR and NoisET called the clonotype significant, with the noise models trained on biological replicates. For edgeR calls, a false discovery rate-adjusted p below 0.01 and a log2 fold-change threshold of 1 were applied. As an exploratory analysis of dynamics, max-normalized trajectories of the 1000 most abundant clonotypes were examined by PCA with hierarchical clustering. The CD4 or CD8 phenotype of responding clones was assigned using the separately sequenced CD4+ and CD8+ repertoires. TCRdb reprocessed the public reads (quality trimming at Q25 with fastp, clone calling with MiXCR) and kept in-frame beta chains. CDR3 protein duplicates are merged, each entry listing the most common genes and DNA. The V and J calls were not made by the authors but by TCRdb's processing. A total of about 350,000 distinct CDR3 sequences appear in this sample, roughly 13% of them only once. 22% of the sample is in the top ten clones.

Regarding this clonotype: Its cognate antigen has yet to be identified. No base quality values were provided; no much bigger clone lies one nucleotide off.

Ficoll-Paque density gradient centrifugation was used to isolate PBMCs. This TCR was recovered from a young man who had mild COVID-19 (a few samples of this study predate the infection). The sample titles of this study are shuffled in the database, so cell type and time point are left out; the donor was told from shared clones. Sequencing was carried out using PBMCs or a T cell subset sorted from them (not recorded which).

In nucleotide form, the sequence is TGTGCCAGCAGTGAATGGGAACTTTATGGCTACACCTTC. Its translation reads: CASSEWELYGYTF. Rearrangement joined TRBV25-1 to TRBJ1-2, with the D gene too uncertain to name. The CDR3 has 13 amino acids, counting the end cysteine and phenylalanine. Only the CDR3 portion is preserved as DNA: 39 bases, with reading frame beginning at the first base. The germline ends are 8 bases apart after V is trimmed by 1 base and J by 5 bases. CDR1 MGHDK and CDR2 SYGVNS are derived from the germline V gene.